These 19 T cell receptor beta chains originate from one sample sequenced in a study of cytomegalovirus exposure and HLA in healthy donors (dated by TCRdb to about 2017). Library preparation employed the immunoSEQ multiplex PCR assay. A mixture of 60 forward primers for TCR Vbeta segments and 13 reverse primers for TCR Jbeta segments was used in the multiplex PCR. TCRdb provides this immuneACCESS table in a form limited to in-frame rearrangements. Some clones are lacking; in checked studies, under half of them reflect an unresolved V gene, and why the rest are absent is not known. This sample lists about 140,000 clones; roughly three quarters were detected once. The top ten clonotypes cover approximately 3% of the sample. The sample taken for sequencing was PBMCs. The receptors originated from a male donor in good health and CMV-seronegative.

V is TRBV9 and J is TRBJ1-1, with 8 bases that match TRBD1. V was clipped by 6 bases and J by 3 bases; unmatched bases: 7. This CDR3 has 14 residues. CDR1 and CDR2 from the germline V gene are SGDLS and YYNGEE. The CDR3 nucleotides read TGTGCCAGCACCAACGACAGGGGAGACACTGAAGCTTTCTTT. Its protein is CASTNDRGDTEAFF. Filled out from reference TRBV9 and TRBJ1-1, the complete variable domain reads DSGVTQTPKHLITATGQRVTLRCSPRSGDLSVYWYQQSLDQGLQFLIQYYNGEERAKGNILERFSAQQFPDLHSELNLSSLELGDSALYFCASTNDRGDTEAFFGQGTRLTVV.

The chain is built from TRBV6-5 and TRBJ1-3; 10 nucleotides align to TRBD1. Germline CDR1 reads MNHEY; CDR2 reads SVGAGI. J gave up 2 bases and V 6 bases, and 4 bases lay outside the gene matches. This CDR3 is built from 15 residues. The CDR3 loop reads CASRSGTGAGNTIYF. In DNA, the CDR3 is TGTGCCAGCAGGTCCGGGACAGGGGCTGGAAACACCATATATTTT.

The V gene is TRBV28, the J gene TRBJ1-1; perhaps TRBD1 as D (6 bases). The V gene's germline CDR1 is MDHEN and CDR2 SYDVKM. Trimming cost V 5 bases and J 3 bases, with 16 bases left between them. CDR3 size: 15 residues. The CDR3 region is CASSQQYAGDTEAFF. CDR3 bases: TGTGCCAGCAGTCAACAGTACGCAGGGGACACTGAAGCTTTCTTT.

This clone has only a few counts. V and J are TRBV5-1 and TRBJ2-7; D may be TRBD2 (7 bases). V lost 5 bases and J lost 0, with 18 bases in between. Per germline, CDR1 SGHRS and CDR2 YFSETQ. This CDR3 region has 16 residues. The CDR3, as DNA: TGCGCCAGCAGAGAGGTAGGGGGGGGCTCCTCCTACGAGCAGTACTTC. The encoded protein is CASREVGGGSSYEQYF.

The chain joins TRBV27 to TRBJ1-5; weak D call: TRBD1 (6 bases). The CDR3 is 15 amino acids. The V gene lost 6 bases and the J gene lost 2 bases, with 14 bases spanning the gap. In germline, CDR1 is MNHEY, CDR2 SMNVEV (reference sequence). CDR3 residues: CASSRNRQGNQPQHF. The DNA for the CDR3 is TGTGCCAGCAGCCGAAACCGACAGGGCAATCAGCCCCAGCATTTT.

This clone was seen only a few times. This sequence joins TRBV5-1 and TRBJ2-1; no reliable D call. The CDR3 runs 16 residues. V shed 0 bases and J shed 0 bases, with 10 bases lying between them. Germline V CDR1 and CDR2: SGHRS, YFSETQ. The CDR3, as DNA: TGCGCCAGCAGCTTGGGACATCCGAGCTCCTACAATGAGCAGTTCTTC. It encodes CASSLGHPSSYNEQFF.

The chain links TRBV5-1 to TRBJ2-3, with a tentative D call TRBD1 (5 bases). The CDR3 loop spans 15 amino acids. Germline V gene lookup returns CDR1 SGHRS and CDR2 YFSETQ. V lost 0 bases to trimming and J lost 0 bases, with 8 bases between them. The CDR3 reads CASSLGGGSTDTQYF. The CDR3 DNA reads TGCGCCAGCAGCTTGGGGGGCGGTAGCACAGATACGCAGTATTTT.

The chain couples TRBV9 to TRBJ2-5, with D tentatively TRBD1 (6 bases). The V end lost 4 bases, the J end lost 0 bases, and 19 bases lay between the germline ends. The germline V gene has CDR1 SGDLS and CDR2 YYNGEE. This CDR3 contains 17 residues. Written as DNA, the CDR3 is TGTGCCAGCAGCTCTCACGCACAGGGAAGGGACCAAGAGACCCAGTACTTC. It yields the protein CASSSHAQGRDQETQYF.

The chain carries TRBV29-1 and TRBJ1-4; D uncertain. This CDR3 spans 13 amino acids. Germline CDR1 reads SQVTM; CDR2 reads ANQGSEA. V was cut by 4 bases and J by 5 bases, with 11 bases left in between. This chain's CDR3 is CSVVKGGNEKLFF. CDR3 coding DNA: TGCAGCGTTGTTAAAGGCGGAAATGAAAAACTGTTTTTT.

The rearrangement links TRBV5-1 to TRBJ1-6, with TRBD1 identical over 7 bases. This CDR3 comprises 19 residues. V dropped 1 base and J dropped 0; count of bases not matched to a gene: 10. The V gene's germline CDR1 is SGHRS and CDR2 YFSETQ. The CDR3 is CASSLWARQGNSYNSPLHF. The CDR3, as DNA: TGCGCCAGCAGCTTGTGGGCCCGACAGGGTAACTCCTATAATTCACCCCTCCACTTT.

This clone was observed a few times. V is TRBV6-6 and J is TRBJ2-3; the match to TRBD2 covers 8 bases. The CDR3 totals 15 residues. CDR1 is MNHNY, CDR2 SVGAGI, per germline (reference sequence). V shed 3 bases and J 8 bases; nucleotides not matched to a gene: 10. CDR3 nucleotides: TGTGCCAGCAGTTATTTGGGGACTAGGGTTGTTACGCAGTATTTT. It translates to CASSYLGTRVVTQYF.

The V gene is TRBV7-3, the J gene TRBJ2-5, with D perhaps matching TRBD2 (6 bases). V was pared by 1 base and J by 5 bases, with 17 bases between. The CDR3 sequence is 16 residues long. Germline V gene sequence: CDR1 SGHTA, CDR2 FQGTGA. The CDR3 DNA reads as TGTGCCAGCAGCTTAAAGGGGCGGGGCTTTCAGGAGACCCAGTACTTC. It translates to CASSLKGRGFQETQYF.

CDR3 sequence reads: CAFRQGSTDTQYF. CDR3 DNA: TGTGCTTTTAGACAGGGCTCCACAGATACGCAGTATTTT. The chain combines TRBV30 with TRBJ2-3; 7 nucleotides agree with TRBD1. Germline CDR1 reads GTSNPN; CDR2 reads SVGIG (reference sequence). CDR3 length: 13 residues.

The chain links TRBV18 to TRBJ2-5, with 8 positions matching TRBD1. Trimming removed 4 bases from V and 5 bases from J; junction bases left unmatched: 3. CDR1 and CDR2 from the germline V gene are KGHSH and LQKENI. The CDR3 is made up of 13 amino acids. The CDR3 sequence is CASSRRQGETQYF. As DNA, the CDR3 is TGTGCCAGCTCACGGCGACAGGGGGAGACCCAGTACTTC.

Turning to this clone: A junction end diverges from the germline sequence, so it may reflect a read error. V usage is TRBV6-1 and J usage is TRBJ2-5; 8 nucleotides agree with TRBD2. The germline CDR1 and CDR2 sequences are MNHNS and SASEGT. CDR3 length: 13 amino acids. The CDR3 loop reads CVSSPPSGETQYF. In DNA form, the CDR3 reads TGTGTCAGCAGCCCCCCTAGCGGGGAGACCCAGTACTTC.

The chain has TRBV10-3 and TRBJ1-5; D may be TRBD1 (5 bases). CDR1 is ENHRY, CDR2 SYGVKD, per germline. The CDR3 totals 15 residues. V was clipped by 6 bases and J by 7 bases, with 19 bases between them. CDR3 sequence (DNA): TGTGCCATCAGCCCCTCCAGGGTTTCTGAACAGCCCCAGCATTTT. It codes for CAISPSRVSEQPQHF.

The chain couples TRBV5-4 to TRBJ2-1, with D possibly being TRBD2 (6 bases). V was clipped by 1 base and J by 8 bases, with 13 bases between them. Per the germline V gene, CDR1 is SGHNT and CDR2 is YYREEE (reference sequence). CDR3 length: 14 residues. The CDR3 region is CASSLREARDEQFF. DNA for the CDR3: TGTGCCAGCAGCTTGAGGGAGGCGAGGGATGAGCAGTTCTTC.

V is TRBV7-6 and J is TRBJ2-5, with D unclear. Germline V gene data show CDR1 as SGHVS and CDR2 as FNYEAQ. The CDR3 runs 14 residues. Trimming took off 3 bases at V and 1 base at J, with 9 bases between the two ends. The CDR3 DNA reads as TGTGCCAGCAGCTTTGTACAGTTCCAAGAGACCCAGTACTTC. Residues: CASSFVQFQETQYF.

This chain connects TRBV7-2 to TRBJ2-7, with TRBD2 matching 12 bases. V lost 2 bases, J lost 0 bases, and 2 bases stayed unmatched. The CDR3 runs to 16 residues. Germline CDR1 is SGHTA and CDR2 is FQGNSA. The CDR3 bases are TGTGCCAGCAGCTTACCGGGACTAGCGGGCTCCTACGAGCAGTACTTC. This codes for CASSLPGLAGSYEQYF. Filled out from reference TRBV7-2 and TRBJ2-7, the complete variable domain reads GAGVSQSPSNKVTEKGKDVELRCDPISGHTALYWYRQSLGQGLEFLIYFQGNSAPDKSGLPSDRFSAERTGGSVSTLTIQRTQQEDSAVYLCASSLPGLAGSYEQYFGPGTRLTVT.